This T cell receptor beta chain was captured by sequencing in a study of T cell responses to AZD1222 COVID-19 vaccine. About this clone: Its antigen is still unknown.

Repertoires were generated with immunoSEQ multiplex PCR, while TCRdb's copy carries only in-frame clones and drops some. The sample lists roughly 50,000 clones, nearly 90% occurring once. The length of the CDR3 is 14 residues. Germline CDR1 is SEHNR and CDR2 is FQNEAQ (reference sequence). V was trimmed by 5 bases and J by 1 base, leaving 11 bases between them. Notes on the study in general: At study baseline, merely about 6 AZD1222 recipients were seropositive. Mostly white British, mostly female donors; authors suggested clonal diversity may be underestimated.

This specimen was peripheral blood, taken on day 0 of AZD1222 vaccination. The rearrangement uses TRBV7-9 and TRBJ1-2; D unclear. This receptor was taken from an adult in good health. CDR3 coding DNA: TGTGCCAGCAGCCTCGGACTGTATAACTATGGCTACACCTTC. Protein sequence: CASSLGLYNYGYTF.